A selection of T cell receptor beta chains follows, all from one sample in a study of PD-1 blockade in classical Hodgkin lymphoma. The protocol was immunoSEQ multiplex PCR, while the TCRdb copy is restricted to in-frame clones and leaves out a portion. The sample contains more than 15,000 clones, roughly 89% of which appear only once. This sample comprised peripheral blood mononuclear cells (PBMCs), obtained before the second cycle of nivolumab. These receptors came from a human donor with classical Hodgkin lymphoma. Both conserved end residues are part of each CDR3. Each record gives: clone size, V gene, J gene, CDR3 protein. Size values are once, few and many counts, or a class for expanded clones, and some rows have none.

.	TRBV7-9	TRBJ2-7	CASSFGQASSYEQYF
.	TRBV21-1	TRBJ1-5	CASSKVTNQPQHF
.	TRBV5-1	TRBJ1-1	CASSPGTSNTEAFF
.	TRBV6-1	TRBJ2-1	CAARRLAGGYEQFF
few	TRBV7-9	TRBJ1-2	CASSFLRDRGNYGYTF
.	TRBV7-9	TRBJ2-2	CASSSSGGASHTGELFF
.	TRBV6-5	TRBJ2-1	CASRTGGSYNEQFF
.	TRBV11-3	TRBJ2-1	CASAREGSYNEQFF
.	TRBV5-1	TRBJ2-5	CASSLQRGGQETQYF
.	TRBV19	TRBJ1-3	CASSVTGTNSGNTIYF
.	TRBV9	TRBJ1-3	CASSAEGTYSGNTIYF
.	TRBV2	TRBJ2-2	CASSRGTNTGELFF
.	TRBV4-3	TRBJ2-3	CASSQDLWTGVPTDTQYF
.	TRBV19	TRBJ1-1	CASIPQPPASSMNTEAFF
.	TRBV30	TRBJ1-2	CAWTPENYGYTF
.	TRBV19	TRBJ1-3	CASSMSSYRSGNTIYF
.	TRBV5-4	TRBJ2-3	CAYRDPSTDTQYF
.	TRBV11-2	TRBJ1-1	CASSLEFGKDAFF
.	TRBV6-1	TRBJ2-1	CASTPLQGLEQFF
.	TRBV7-9	TRBJ1-2	CASSLEQLPNYGYTF
.	TRBV7-9	TRBJ1-4	CASSLGGQINEKLFF
.	TRBV10-1	TRBJ1-5	CASHYQAQHF
.	TRBV5-1	TRBJ2-7	CASSLAVTGSTEQYF
.	TRBV5-1	TRBJ1-1	CASSTQTGSTEAFF
.	TRBV7-9	TRBJ2-2	CASSLDPDTGELFF
.	TRBV7-8	TRBJ2-5	CASSLTSGGLKETQYF
.	TRBV5-1	TRBJ2-1	CASSLGGAGALNEQFF
.	TRBV19	TRBJ1-5	CASTSLGNQPQHF
.	TRBV6-5	TRBJ1-1	CASRKTGTTEAFF